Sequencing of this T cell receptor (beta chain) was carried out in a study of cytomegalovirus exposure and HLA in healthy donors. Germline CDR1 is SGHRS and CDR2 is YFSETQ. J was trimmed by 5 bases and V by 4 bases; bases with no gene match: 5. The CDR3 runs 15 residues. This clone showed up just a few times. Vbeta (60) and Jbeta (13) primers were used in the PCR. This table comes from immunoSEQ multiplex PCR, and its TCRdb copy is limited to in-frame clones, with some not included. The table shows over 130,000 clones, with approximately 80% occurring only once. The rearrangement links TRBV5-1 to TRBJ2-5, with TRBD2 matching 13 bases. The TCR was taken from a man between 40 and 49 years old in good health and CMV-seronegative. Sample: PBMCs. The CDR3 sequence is CASSGLAGESETQYF. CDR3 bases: TGCGCCAGCAGCGGACTAGCGGGAGAGTCGGAGACCCAGTACTTC.